A single sample is the source of the 7 T cell receptor beta chains below, sequenced in a study of metastatic and nonmetastatic thyroid tumors. Each patient went into thyroid surgery without having received any treatment. TCRdb ran MiXCR on the PCR reads. The sample holds tens of thousands of clones, around 12% seen once. The sample taken for sequencing was tumor tissue. These receptors were obtained from a female donor with papillary thyroid cancer or a benign thyroid nodule (not recorded which). Some clones in this sample may be carry-over from other donors' samples.

This clone was observed at least ten times. V is TRBV20-1 and J is TRBJ2-1, with 8 nucleotides matching TRBD1. After removal of 5 bases from V and 5 bases from J, the junction contained 23 bases not matched to a gene. The germline V gene has CDR1 DFQATT and CDR2 SNEGSKA (reference sequence). The CDR3 runs 19 residues. CDR3 loop: CSAGPGQGRGYVGNNEQFF. The CDR3 bases are TGCAGTGCTGGACCCGGACAGGGCAGAGGGTATGTGGGGAACAATGAGCAGTTCTTC.

The table lists this clone with many counts. The chain joins TRBV7-2 to TRBJ1-3; D gene uncertain. Germline V gives CDR1 SGHTA, CDR2 FQGNSA. This CDR3 has 15 amino acids. V dropped 0 bases and J dropped 0 bases, with 6 bases sitting between them. In DNA form, the CDR3 reads TGTGCCAGCAGCTTAGCCTGGAGCTCTGGAAACACCATATATTTT. Translation: CASSLAWSSGNTIYF.

Turning to this clone: It may be a read error: a sequence one base away is much more abundant. V and J are TRBV27 and TRBJ2-1; 8 bases fit TRBD2. Germline loops: CDR1 MNHEY, CDR2 SMNVEV (reference sequence). CDR3 length: 14 amino acids. V was pared by 7 bases and J by 6 bases, with 8 bases of the junction left unmatched. The CDR3 loop reads CASIRGRLGNEQFF. CDR3 coding DNA: TGTGCCAGCATCCGCGGGAGGTTGGGCAATGAGCAGTTCTTC.

The table lists this clone with many counts. The rearrangement uses TRBV24-1 and TRBJ2-2, with D possibly TRBD2 on 5 matching bases. Germline-derived CDR1 and CDR2 are KGHDR and SFDVKD. The CDR3 runs 12 residues. Trimming removed 5 bases at V and 7 bases at J, with 7 bases between. The CDR3 loop reads CATSAGGGELFF. The CDR3 DNA follows: TGTGCCACCAGTGCCGGAGGCGGGGAGCTGTTTTTT.

This clone showed up many times. This rearrangement joins TRBV20-1 to TRBJ2-1, with 12 positions matching TRBD2. This CDR3 has 15 residues. V lost 4 bases and J lost 7; bases outside the gene matches: 8. Germline V gene sequence: CDR1 DFQATT, CDR2 SNEGSKA (reference sequence). For the CDR3, the DNA is TGCAGTGCTAATGTGGGGACTAGCGGGCCGAATGAGCAGTTCTTC. It is translated as CSANVGTSGPNEQFF.

This clone turned up a few times. A much larger clone differs by one base, so this may be a read error. The V call is TRBV14, the J call TRBJ1-3; D ambiguous. CDR1 and CDR2 (germline): SGHDN, FVKESK. CDR3 length equals 15 residues. CDR3 DNA sequence: TGTGCCAGCAGCCCCGGTCCCTACTCTGTAAACACCATATATTTT. It is translated as CASSPGPYSVNTIYF.

This clone has ten or more counts. The chain employs TRBV2 and TRBJ2-5, with 8 bases that match TRBD1. Germline V gives CDR1 SNHLY, CDR2 FYNNEI. The CDR3 loop spans 14 amino acids. The trim removed 6 bases at V and 3 bases at J, leaving 6 bases unmatched. CDR3 sequence: CASRKGQAEETQYF. The DNA for the CDR3 is TGTGCCAGCAGGAAGGGACAGGCAGAAGAGACCCAGTACTTC.